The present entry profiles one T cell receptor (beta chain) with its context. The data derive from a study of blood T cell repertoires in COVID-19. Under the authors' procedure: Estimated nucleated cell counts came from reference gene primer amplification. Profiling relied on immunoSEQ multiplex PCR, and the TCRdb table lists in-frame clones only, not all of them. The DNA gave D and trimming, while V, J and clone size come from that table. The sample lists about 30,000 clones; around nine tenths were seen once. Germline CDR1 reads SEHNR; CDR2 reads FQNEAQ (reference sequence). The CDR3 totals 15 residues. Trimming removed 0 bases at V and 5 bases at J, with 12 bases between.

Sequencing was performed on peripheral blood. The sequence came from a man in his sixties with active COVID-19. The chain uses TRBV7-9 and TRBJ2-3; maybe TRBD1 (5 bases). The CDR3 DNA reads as TGTGCCAGCAGCTTAGCGTTAGCAGGGCAAGATACGCAGTATTTT. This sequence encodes CASSLALAGQDTQYF.